This T cell receptor (beta chain) was sequenced for a study of early T cells in non-severe SARS-CoV-2 infection. In the study overall: Chains were not paired, and sequencing was done on bulk RNA from unsorted whole blood.

Trimming took 3 bases from V and 2 from J, leaving 14 bases between them. The CDR3 length is 15 residues. The germline gives CDR1 SGHVS, CDR2 FQNEAQ. TCRdb ran MiXCR on the 5' RACE reads and lists one entry per CDR3 protein. The sample consists of about 66,000 distinct CDR3 sequences, less than 20% of them appearing once. The V and J genes are TRBV7-8 and TRBJ2-7; D gene uncertain. The sequencing here drew on whole blood, taken at baseline. This clonotype originated in an adult who was a healthcare worker with PCR-confirmed SARS-CoV-2 infection or an uninfected control (not recorded which). CDR3 in DNA: TGTGCCAGCAGCTTTGAACTGGGCCTCGCCTACGAGCAGTACTTC. Amino acids: CASSFELGLAYEQYF.